This T cell receptor beta chain was sequenced during a study of T-cell reconstitution after alpha-beta-depleted transplantation in children. The V end lost 3 bases, the J end lost 0 bases, and 15 bases lay between the germline ends. CDR3 size: 16 residues. The V gene's germline CDR1 is KGHSH and CDR2 LQKENI. The authors prepared the TCRbeta library with unique molecular identifiers. TCRdb processed the PCR reads anew with MiXCR; each CDR3 protein has one entry. This sample has some 490,000 distinct CDR3 sequences; around 12% occur once, and the top ten carry around 6.1%. The sequence was obtained from a human donor who donated a stem cell graft to a child with combined immunodeficiency. The gene calls are TRBV18 and TRBJ2-7; no clear D. The starting material was PBMCs from the stem cell graft donor, obtained from the stem cell graft. The CDR3 reads CASSPPRSVSSYEQYF. CDR3 DNA sequence: TGTGCCAGCTCACCGCCTAGGAGCGTTAGCTCCTACGAGCAGTACTTC.